Listed below are T cell receptor beta chains from one sample, sequenced in a study. TCRdb reanalysed the 5' RACE reads using MiXCR and keeps one entry per CDR3 protein. This table holds fewer than 75,000 distinct CDR3 sequences, less than 30% found once. The sample comprised tumor-infiltrating Tregs sorted from the breast tumor. These receptors were taken from a female donor with breast cancer. CDR3s include the opening cysteine and the closing phenylalanine or tryptophan. A D gene is named only where the DNA matches it firmly. Clone size is given for some rows only: seen once, a few or many times, or a class if the clone is expanded.

V	J	size	D	DNA	CDR3
TRBV15	TRBJ2-3	-	TRBD2	TGTGCCACCAGCAGAGATAAGGCGGGAGCAACAGATACGCAGTATTTT	CATSRDKAGATDTQYF
TRBV3-1	TRBJ1-1	-	-	TGTGCCAGCAGTACGTTAGGGGCCGGCACTGAAGCTTTCTTT	CASSTLGAGTEAFF
TRBV6-2/TRBV6-3	TRBJ2-7	-	TRBD2	TGTGCCAGCAGTTCTCCTCTCGGAGCGGGAGGGCGGTACGAGCAGTACTTC	CASSSPLGAGGRYEQYF
TRBV27	TRBJ2-1	-	-	TGTGCCAGCAGTTCATCCCGTCTAGCGATTTCCTACAATGAGCAGTTCTTC	CASSSSRLAISYNEQFF
TRBV7-3	TRBJ2-1	few	TRBD2	TGTGCCAGCAGCGGACTAGCGGGACCTTTTAGCAATGAGCAGTTCTTC	CASSGLAGPFSNEQFF
TRBV20-1	TRBJ1-5	-	-	TGCAGCTCGGCCCGGGCTCTTACGAGCAATCAGCCCCAGCATTTT	CSSARALTSNQPQHF
TRBV7-9	TRBJ2-5	-	-	TGTGCCAGCAGCTTGATGGGGGACGGGGAGACCCAGTACTTC	CASSLMGDGETQYF
TRBV2	TRBJ2-5	many	-	TGTGCCAGCAGTGATGTGGGCCAAGAGACCCAGTACTTC	CASSDVGQETQYF
TRBV28	TRBJ2-1	few	-	TGTGCCAGCAGTCCCCCGGTGAGTCCTGTCAAAAATGAGCAGTTCTTC	CASSPPVSPVKNEQFF
TRBV4-2	TRBJ2-5	many	TRBD2	TGTGCCAGCAGCCAAGCTGGCCCTGGCGGGAGCCGGGGCATTGGACAAGAGACCCAGTACTTC	CASSQAGPGGSRGIGQETQYF
TRBV28	TRBJ1-6	few	-	TGTGCCAGCACCTACAGCAATTCACCCCTCCACTTT	CASTYSNSPLHF
TRBV5-1	TRBJ2-6	few	-	TGCGCCAGCAGCTTGGACGGGGGCTCCGGGGCCAACGTCTTGACTTTC	CASSLDGGSGANVLTF
TRBV28	TRBJ1-1	-	TRBD1	TGTGCCAGCAGTGGAGGCCTGACAGGGGAGAACACTGAAGCTTTCTTT	CASSGGLTGENTEAFF
TRBV10-3	TRBJ1-1	many	-	TGTGCCATCACGAGGGAGACGGCGGGAATTAAGAACACTGAAGCTTTCTTT	CAITRETAGIKNTEAFF
TRBV5-4	TRBJ2-7	-	TRBD1	TGTGCCAACAGCCCTGACAGGGGGCGTTACGAGCAGTACTTC	CANSPDRGRYEQYF
TRBV7-2	TRBJ1-5	once	-	TGTGCCAGCAGTCGGGATATCGATCAGCCCCAGCATTTT	CASSRDIDQPQHF
TRBV11-2	TRBJ2-3	-	-	TGTGCCAGCAGCTTAGGGCGTGGAGATACGCAGTATTTT	CASSLGRGDTQYF
TRBV7-2	TRBJ2-1	-	-	TGTGCCAGCAGCTTAGATAATCTAGGCGATGAGCAGTTCTTC	CASSLDNLGDEQFF
TRBV12-3/TRBV12-4	TRBJ2-5	many	TRBD2	TGTGCCAGCAGACGGACTAGCGGAGAGACCCAGTACTTC	CASRRTSGETQYF
TRBV5-1	TRBJ1-1	many	TRBD1	TGCGCCAGCAGACTTGGCCGGGACAGGGATCCTGAAGCTTTCTTT	CASRLGRDRDPEAFF
TRBV7-6	TRBJ2-7	-	TRBD2	TGTGCCAGCAGCTTAGAACTAGCGGGACCCGAGCAGTACTTC	CASSLELAGPEQYF
TRBV7-2	TRBJ1-5	few	-	TGTGCCAGCAGCTTAGGTGGGGGGGCCAATCAGCCCCAGCATTTT	CASSLGGGANQPQHF
TRBV7-2	TRBJ1-1	many	-	TGTGCCAGCAGCTCTTTGGGGGGCTGGACTGAAGCTTTCTTT	CASSSLGGWTEAFF
TRBV5-1	TRBJ2-5	few	TRBD2	TGCGCCAGCAGCTTAGGGTCCAGCGGGGCCTACCAAGAGACCCAGTACTTC	CASSLGSSGAYQETQYF
TRBV6-5	TRBJ1-2	many	-	TGTGCCAGCAGTTATGGAGACGGGACTGGAAGCTATGGCTACACCTTC	CASSYGDGTGSYGYTF
TRBV7-3	TRBJ2-7	few	-	TGTGCCAGCAGCCCTTCGCCATCCTACGAGCAGTACTTC	CASSPSPSYEQYF
TRBV13	TRBJ2-7	-	TRBD2	TGTGCCAGCAGCCGTAGCGGGATCTACGAGCAGTACTTC	CASSRSGIYEQYF
TRBV5-1	TRBJ2-7	-	-	TGCGCCAGCAGCTTGTTTGAACCGTACCGCTACGAGCAGTACTTC	CASSLFEPYRYEQYF
TRBV6-4	TRBJ2-1	-	TRBD2	TGTGCCAGCAGTCACAGCGGGGGGGCGGGGAACGAGCAGTTCTTC	CASSHSGGAGNEQFF
TRBV7-2	TRBJ2-7	-	TRBD1	TGTGCCAGCAGCCCACCCAGGGGGTACGAGCAGTACTTC	CASSPPRGYEQYF
TRBV12-3/TRBV12-4	TRBJ1-2	many	-	TGTGCCAGCAGTTTATTGGAAAACTATGGCTACACCTTC	CASSLLENYGYTF
TRBV12-3/TRBV12-4	TRBJ1-1	many	-	TGTGCCAGCAGTTTTATCGGGGGCACTGAAGCTTTCTTT	CASSFIGGTEAFF
TRBV20-1	TRBJ1-4	-	-	TGCAGTGCCCCGGGTCACTTTTTGGAGAGAAGCAATGAAAAACTGTTTTTT	CSAPGHFLERSNEKLFF
TRBV20-1	TRBJ2-1	-	TRBD2	TGCAGTGCTAGGCTCGTAGCGGGAGGAATTGCGGAGCAGTTCTTC	CSARLVAGGIAEQFF
TRBV7-2	TRBJ1-1	-	-	TGTGCCAGCAGCACCTACTTGAACACTGAAGCTTTCTTT	CASSTYLNTEAFF
TRBV15	TRBJ2-5	medium-sized	-	TGTGCCACCAGCAGAGATTGGGAGACCCAGTACTTC	CATSRDWETQYF
TRBV5-1	TRBJ1-1	many	-	TGCGCCAGCAGCTTCGGGGCCATGGCGACGGACACTGAAGCTTTCTTT	CASSFGAMATDTEAFF
TRBV6-5	TRBJ2-5	many	-	TGTGCCAGCAGTAGGGATTTCGAAGAGACCCAGTACTTC	CASSRDFEETQYF
TRBV20-1	TRBJ1-1	many	TRBD1	TGCAGTGCTAGAACGGCAGGGGGTAGCACTGAAGCTTTCTTT	CSARTAGGSTEAFF
TRBV27	TRBJ1-5	-	TRBD1	TGTGCCAGCACTAGAACAGGGGAAGGAGATCAGCCCCAGCATTTT	CASTRTGEGDQPQHF
TRBV11-2	TRBJ1-3	few	-	TGTGCCAGCAGCTTACACGGGAGGGGAAACACCATATATTTT	CASSLHGRGNTIYF
TRBV4-1	TRBJ1-1	-	TRBD1	TGCGCCAGCAGCTCTCCTACAGGGGGGACTGAAGCTTTCTTT	CASSSPTGGTEAFF
TRBV12-3/TRBV12-4	TRBJ1-1	few	TRBD1	TGTGCCAGCAGTTCTATATTCGACAGGGGCGACACTGAAGCTTTCTTT	CASSSIFDRGDTEAFF
TRBV6-5	TRBJ1-6	many	-	TGTGCCAGCCGAAAAAGGGACGACTATAATTCACCCCTCCACTTT	CASRKRDDYNSPLHF
TRBV12-3/TRBV12-4	TRBJ2-5	-	TRBD1	TGTGCCAGCGGTTACAGGGGGAAGGAGACCCAGTACTTC	CASGYRGKETQYF
TRBV9	TRBJ1-2	many	TRBD1	TGTGCCAGCAGTGCGGATCCGGGACAGATCTATGGCTACACCTTC	CASSADPGQIYGYTF
TRBV12-3/TRBV12-4	TRBJ1-1	few	-	TGTGCCAGCAGTTTAGACGGGGGGCTAATAAGAGCTTTCTTT	CASSLDGGLIRAFF
TRBV4-2	TRBJ2-1	-	-	TGTGCCAGCAGCCAAGCGAGCTTTGAGCAGTTCTTC	CASSQASFEQFF
TRBV7-9	TRBJ2-5	many	-	TGTGCCACCGACCCCGGGGGACGGGGAGAGACCCAGTACTTC	CATDPGGRGETQYF
TRBV7-3	TRBJ2-2	-	TRBD2	TGTGCCAGCAGCTTAAATCGGGAACTAGCGAACAACGGGGAGCTGTTTTTT	CASSLNRELANNGELFF
TRBV5-1	TRBJ2-1	-	-	TGCGCCAGCAGCTTGGGGCTAACAGAGAATGAGCAGTTCTTC	CASSLGLTENEQFF
TRBV11-2	TRBJ2-2	-	TRBD2	TGTGCCAGCAGCCGGACTAGCGGGGGGCCAAACACCGGGGAGCTGTTTTTT	CASSRTSGGPNTGELFF
TRBV4-1	TRBJ1-1	once	-	TGCGCCAGCAGCCAAGCCGACATGGGACTGACGAACACTGAAGCTTTCTTT	CASSQADMGLTNTEAFF
TRBV28	TRBJ1-1	-	-	TGTGCCAGCACGGACCCGAACACTGAAGCTTTCTTT	CASTDPNTEAFF
TRBV20-1	TRBJ2-1	few	TRBD2	TGCAGTGCTAGGGGGACTAGCGGGAGAAATGAGCAGTTCTTC	CSARGTSGRNEQFF
TRBV30	TRBJ1-1	few	-	TGTGCCTGGAGCCCGGTGGGGAACACTGAAGCTTTCTTT	CAWSPVGNTEAFF
TRBV6-5	TRBJ2-2	-	-	TGTGCCAGCAGTTACGATCTCCTTACCGGGGAGCTGTTTTTT	CASSYDLLTGELFF
TRBV28	TRBJ2-4	-	TRBD2	TGTGCCAGCAGTTCTAGCGGGAGAGGGAACATTCAGTACTTC	CASSSSGRGNIQYF